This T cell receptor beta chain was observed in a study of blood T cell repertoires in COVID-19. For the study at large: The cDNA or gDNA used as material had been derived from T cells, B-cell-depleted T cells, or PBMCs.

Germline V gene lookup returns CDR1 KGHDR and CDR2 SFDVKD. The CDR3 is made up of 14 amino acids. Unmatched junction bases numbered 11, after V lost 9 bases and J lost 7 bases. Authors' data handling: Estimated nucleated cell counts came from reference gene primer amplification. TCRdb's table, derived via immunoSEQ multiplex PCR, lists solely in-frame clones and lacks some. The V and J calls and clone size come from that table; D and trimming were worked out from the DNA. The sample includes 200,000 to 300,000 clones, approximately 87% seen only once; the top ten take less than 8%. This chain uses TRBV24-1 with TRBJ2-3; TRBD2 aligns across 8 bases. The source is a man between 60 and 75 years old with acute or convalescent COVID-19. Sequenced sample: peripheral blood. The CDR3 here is CATANSGTVNTQYF. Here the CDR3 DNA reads TGTGCCACCGCTAATAGCGGGACTGTAAATACGCAGTATTTT.